One sample yielded the 26 T cell receptor beta chains listed below, sequenced in a study of shared clonotypes between healthy human individuals (dated by TCRdb to about 2020). Library prep was done by the immunoSEQ multiplex PCR assay. The table was pulled from immuneACCESS by TCRdb, which kept in-frame rearrangements only. Such tables lose some clones; where checked, under half of the loss comes from unresolved V genes, and the rest has no known cause. Within this sample are some 900,000 clones, with about three quarters of them counted one time only. The ten biggest clones cover 1.5% of the sample. Sequenced material: memory CD4+ T cells sorted from blood. The cell subset or site label for this specimen denotes: CD45RA-negative fraction. The receptor set was obtained from a man younger than 30 in good health.

The chain uses TRBV7-9 and TRBJ1-4; D ambiguous. This CDR3 has 13 amino acids. In germline, CDR1 is SEHNR, CDR2 FQNEAQ (reference sequence). Trimming left V 5 bases short and J 4 bases short, with 8 bases between. Here the CDR3 DNA reads TGTGCCAGCAGCCCCGTCAATAATGAAAAACTGTTTTTT. Amino acids: CASSPVNNEKLFF.

In this sample, this clone turned up a few times. This chain joins TRBV5-6 and TRBJ2-2; 11 bases map to TRBD2. This CDR3 contains 17 residues. V dropped 3 bases and J dropped 5; count of bases not matched to a gene: 9. Germline CDR1 reads SGHDT; CDR2 reads YYEEEE. CDR3 sequence (DNA): TGTGCCAGCAGCTCCAGGGGCCTAGCGGGAGGAACCGGGGAGCTGTTTTTT. Translation gives CASSSRGLAGGTGELFF. Drawing the rest from reference TRBV5-6 and TRBJ2-2, the complete variable domain is DAGVTQSPTHLIKTRGQQVTLRCSPKSGHDTVSWYQQALGQGPQFIFQYYEEEERQRGNFPDRFSGHQFPNYSSELNVNALLLGDSALYLCASSSRGLAGGTGELFFGEGSRLTVL.

The CDR3 region has the DNA TGCGCCAGCAGCCAAGAAGGAGGGGGGGTTCGGAACACTGAAGCTTTCTTT. Its translation is CASSQEGGGVRNTEAFF. The chain recombines TRBV4-3 with TRBJ1-1; D may be TRBD1 (6 bases). There are 17 residues in the CDR3. Germline assignment: CDR1 LGHNA and CDR2 YSLEER. Trimming left V 0 bases short and J 1 base short, with 15 bases between.

The rearrangement uses TRBV7-6 and TRBJ1-3; D remains ambiguous. CDR3 length: 16 residues. Germline CDR1 SGHVS, CDR2 FNYEAQ. V was cut by 3 bases and J by 4 bases, with 16 bases left in between. Here the CDR3 DNA reads TGTGCCAGCAGCTTGGGTGACCGGACTAGGGGAAACACCATATATTTT. Amino acids: CASSLGDRTRGNTIYF.

This clone has just one count. V is TRBV6-6 and J is TRBJ2-3; TRBD2 aligns across 10 bases. Germline CDR1 reads MNHNY; CDR2 reads SVGAGI (reference sequence). CDR3 length: 14 amino acids. V lost 6 bases, J lost 3 bases, and 3 bases stayed unmatched. The CDR3 spells CASRWTSGTDTQYF. CDR3 in DNA: TGTGCCAGCAGATGGACTAGCGGTACAGATACGCAGTATTTT.

This clone came up many times. The same CDR3 also results from other DNA sequences found in this sample. J is TRBJ2-7 and V is TRBV5-6, with a weak D call TRBD1 (6 bases). V was pared by 2 bases and J by 7 bases, with 7 bases between. Per the germline V gene, CDR1 is SGHDT and CDR2 is YYEEEE. CDR3 length: 11 amino acids. CDR3 region: CASSFDREQYF. CDR3 bases: TGTGCCAGCAGCTTTGACAGGGAGCAGTACTTC.

CDR3 in DNA: TGTGCCAGTAGCAGGGCCTTGGGAGCTGGGGTGGATGAGCAGTTCTTC. Translated, it gives CASSRALGAGVDEQFF. J is TRBJ2-1 and V is TRBV19; D is tentatively TRBD1 or TRBD2 (5 bases each). Per germline, CDR1 LNHDA and CDR2 SQIVND (reference sequence). There are 16 residues in the CDR3. The V gene lost 6 bases and the J gene lost 8 bases, with 23 bases spanning the gap.

The chain is built from TRBV6-5 and TRBJ1-5, with a weak D call TRBD1 (6 bases). Germline V lookup: CDR1 MNHEY, CDR2 SVGAGI. Trimming removed 8 bases from V and 6 bases from J, with 20 bases in between. This CDR3 comprises 15 residues. In DNA, the CDR3 is TGTGCCAGCGGACCAGGGTGGGGGCTAGGTCAGCCCCAGCATTTT. Encoded protein: CASGPGWGLGQPQHF.

J is TRBJ2-3 and V is TRBV7-2; D gene unclear. Germline V lookup: CDR1 SGHTA, CDR2 FQGNSA. This CDR3 has 14 residues. The ends were cut back, 4 bases at V and 4 bases at J, with 12 bases in the middle. The CDR3 DNA follows: TGTGCCAGCAGCTCCCCAGCTAGACCAGATACGCAGTATTTT. Its protein product is CASSSPARPDTQYF.

The chain links TRBV19 to TRBJ2-4; 7 bases are shared with TRBD2. V was clipped by 3 bases and J by 0 bases; unmatched bases: 11. This CDR3 contains 18 residues. Germline V gives CDR1 LNHDA, CDR2 SQIVND (reference sequence). CDR3 sequence reads: CASSIEGAGVGAKNIQYF. The CDR3, as DNA: TGTGCCAGTAGTATCGAAGGGGCGGGGGTTGGAGCCAAAAACATTCAGTACTTC.

V gene TRBV27 combines with J gene TRBJ2-7, with unresolved D. The length of the CDR3 is 12 residues. CDR1 is MNHEY and CDR2 is SMNVEV in the germline V gene (reference sequence). V lost 7 bases, J lost 3 bases, and 10 bases lay in between. The CDR3 region is CASTTRGYEQYF. DNA for the CDR3: TGTGCCAGCACCACCCGCGGCTACGAGCAGTACTTC.

V usage is TRBV7-3 and J usage is TRBJ2-3; TRBD1 matches 7 bases. This CDR3 comprises 13 residues. V lost 5 bases and J lost 7; bases outside the gene matches: 6. The germline CDR1 and CDR2 sequences are SGHTA and FQGTGA. CDR3 protein: CASSPDRVNTQYF. In DNA, the CDR3 is TGTGCCAGCAGCCCAGACAGGGTGAATACGCAGTATTTT.

V is TRBV6-1 and J is TRBJ2-4; D perhaps matches TRBD1 (5 bases). CDR1 and CDR2 (germline): MNHNS, SASEGT. The ends were cut back, 6 bases at V and 5 bases at J, with 17 bases in the middle. The CDR3 is made up of 15 amino acids. DNA for the CDR3: TGTGCCAGCAGGGGCGGTCGGCAGGGCCAAAACATTCAGTACTTC. This gives the protein CASRGGRQGQNIQYF.

The chain employs TRBV29-1 and TRBJ1-2, with 11 bases matching TRBD1. V dropped 6 bases and J dropped 7; count of bases not matched to a gene: 4. Per the germline V gene, CDR1 is SQVTM and CDR2 is ANQGSEA. There are 12 residues in the CDR3. CDR3 protein: CSVDRGLGGYTF. CDR3 DNA sequence: TGCAGCGTGGACAGGGGGCTCGGTGGCTACACCTTC.

This clone was observed a handful of times. The CDR3 protein is CASRFGGWTGELFF. The CDR3 DNA reads as TGTGCAAGTCGCTTCGGCGGGTGGACCGGGGAGCTGTTTTTT. This chain joins TRBV12-2 and TRBJ2-2; TRBD2 is the table's D call, not checked against the DNA. TRBV12-2 is an annotated pseudogene. This CDR3 contains 14 residues.

This clone was recorded only once. The J gene is TRBJ1-2, the V gene TRBV2; D remains ambiguous. Germline V gene sequence: CDR1 SNHLY, CDR2 FYNNEI. Trimming took 2 bases from V and 4 from J, leaving 8 bases between them. The CDR3 runs 13 residues. CDR3 bases: TGTGCCAGCAGTGAAACAGAGGGCTATGGCTACACCTTC. Its translation: CASSETEGYGYTF.

The chain is built from TRBV18 and TRBJ2-7; D is unresolved. The V gene's germline CDR1 is KGHSH and CDR2 LQKENI. This CDR3 is built from 15 residues. Trimming took 3 bases from V and 0 from J, leaving 12 bases between them. CDR3 DNA: TGTGCCAGCTCACCTTATTTCACCAACTCCTACGAGCAGTACTTC. It is translated as CASSPYFTNSYEQYF.

This chain uses TRBV5-1 with TRBJ2-2; D ambiguous. Per the germline V gene, CDR1 is SGHRS and CDR2 is YFSETQ. The CDR3 is made up of 14 amino acids. Trimming shortened V by 0 bases and J by 8 bases, and 11 bases separated the two germline ends. The CDR3 nucleotides read TGCGCCAGCAGCTTGGCGGCAGGTCCTGGGGAGCTGTTTTTT. Its translation is CASSLAAGPGELFF.

V gene TRBV27 combines with J gene TRBJ1-6; 8 nucleotides agree with TRBD1. V shed 5 bases, J shed 10 bases, and the junction held 7 bases outside the gene matches. Germline-derived CDR1 and CDR2 are MNHEY and SMNVEV (reference sequence). The CDR3 has 14 residues. The CDR3 DNA reads TGTGCCAGCAGTCCCATGACAGGGGTCTCACCCCTCCACTTT. This codes for CASSPMTGVSPLHF.

The genes are TRBV21-1 and TRBJ1-2; the table names TRBD1, a call not compared with the DNA. TRBV21-1 is a recognized pseudogene. The CDR3 is 12 residues long. CDR3 region: CASNWPGRGYTF. For the CDR3, the DNA is TGTGCCAGCAATTGGCCTGGGCGTGGCTACACCTTC.

The genes are TRBV29-1 and TRBJ2-5, with TRBD2 matching 8 bases. The CDR3 is 14 residues long. With 4 bases clipped from V and 5 bases from J, the junction kept 9 bases outside the gene matches. Germline CDR1 and CDR2: SQVTM and ANQGSEA. CDR3 sequence: CSVGSLAGGETQYF. CDR3 coding DNA: TGCAGCGTTGGAAGCCTAGCGGGCGGCGAGACCCAGTACTTC.

The chain links TRBV4-1 to TRBJ2-2, with a possible D match to TRBD2 (7 bases). This CDR3 is built from 16 residues. V was cut by 0 bases and J by 6 bases, with 14 bases left in between. Germline CDR1 is MGHRA and CDR2 is YSYEKL. DNA for the CDR3: TGCGCCAGCAGCCAAGAAGGTGGGGGGGCCGCCGGGGAGCTGTTTTTT. This codes for CASSQEGGGAAGELFF.

The V gene is TRBV19, the J gene TRBJ2-7, with 9 bases matching TRBD2. V shed 5 bases and J 3 bases; nucleotides not matched to a gene: 5. The CDR3 extends over 14 amino acids. CDR1 is LNHDA and CDR2 is SQIVND in the germline V gene (reference sequence). The CDR3 spells CASSRLAGNYEQYF. The CDR3 coding sequence is TGTGCCAGTAGTCGTCTAGCGGGAAACTACGAGCAGTACTTC.

The table lists this clone with a count of one. The chain recombines TRBV6-5 with TRBJ2-7; D remains unclear. V lost 0 bases to trimming and J lost 2 bases, with 14 bases between them. The CDR3 has 16 residues. Germline V lookup: CDR1 MNHEY, CDR2 SVGAGI. The chain's CDR3 is CASSYSFTGAAYEQYF. As DNA, the CDR3 is TGTGCCAGCAGTTACTCGTTTACGGGTGCCGCCTACGAGCAGTACTTC.

This rearrangement joins TRBV18 to TRBJ2-1, with TRBD1 matching over 10 bases. Germline CDR1 KGHSH, CDR2 LQKENI. This CDR3 region has 18 residues. V gave up 5 bases and J gave up 3 bases; unmatched junction bases: 13. In nucleotides, the CDR3 is TGTGCCAGCTCAATTCAACTTGGGGGGACAGGGGACTACAATGAGCAGTTCTTC. Protein sequence: CASSIQLGGTGDYNEQFF.

The chain employs TRBV10-1 and TRBJ1-5; D remains unclear. The germline V gene encodes CDR1 WNHNN and CDR2 SYGVQD (reference sequence). V was shortened by 4 bases and J by 3 bases, with 13 bases between the two germline ends. This CDR3 comprises 15 residues. The CDR3 region is CASSGKDFDNQPQHF. For the CDR3, the DNA is TGCGCCAGCAGTGGCAAGGATTTTGACAATCAGCCCCAGCATTTT.